These 30 T cell receptor beta chains were sequenced from one sample in a study of patients and donors after allogeneic stem cell transplantation. Each CDR3 protein is one row after TCRdb ran MiXCR on the RT-PCR reads. The repertoire holds 190,000 or so distinct CDR3 sequences, with around two fifths as singletons. The source material was blood, either unsorted or a sorted T cell fraction (not recorded which). The origin of the receptors is a human donor who was either an allogeneic HSCT recipient or a stem cell or donor lymphocyte infusion donor (not recorded which). It is not recorded whose cells these are; they may come from a transplant donor.

This chain connects TRBV27 to TRBJ2-1; 8 bases align to TRBD2. V lost 7 bases to trimming and J lost 4 bases; unmatched junction nucleotides: 9. Germline CDR1 and CDR2: MNHEY and SMNVEV (reference sequence). CDR3 size: 15 residues. The CDR3 coding sequence is TGTGCCAGCACCCCGGTTAGCGGGACTTACAATGAGCAGTTCTTC. It specifies CASTPVSGTYNEQFF.

The chain couples TRBV9 to TRBJ2-5; D not certain. The germline gives CDR1 SGDLS, CDR2 YYNGEE. Trimming stripped 4 bases from V and 1 base from J, with 11 bases between. The CDR3 is 14 amino acids. CDR3 sequence reads: CASSPWGSQETQYF. The DNA of the CDR3 is TGTGCCAGCAGCCCCTGGGGTTCCCAAGAGACCCAGTACTTC.

This clonotype turned up a few times. This chain joins TRBV9 and TRBJ1-4; D unresolved. Looked up from germline, CDR1 is SGDLS and CDR2 is YYNGEE. Trimming stripped 5 bases from V and 10 bases from J, with 12 bases between. The CDR3 extends over 12 amino acids. CDR3 in amino acids: CASSAVSGKLFF. In nucleotides, the CDR3 is TGTGCCAGCAGTGCCGTCTCGGGAAAACTGTTTTTT.

The CDR3 nucleotides are TGCGCCAGCAGCCAGGCGGGACTAGCGGGAAGCGCCTACAATGAGCAGTTCTTC. Translated, it gives CASSQAGLAGSAYNEQFF. The chain uses TRBV4-3 and TRBJ2-1, with 13 bases that match TRBD2. The trim removed 3 bases at V and 2 bases at J, leaving 7 bases unmatched. CDR3 length: 18 amino acids. Germline-derived CDR1 and CDR2 are LGHNA and YSLEER.

V usage is TRBV2 and J usage is TRBJ2-7; 8 bases agree with TRBD1. Germline CDR1 and CDR2: SNHLY and FYNNEI. This CDR3 spans 14 amino acids. V gave up 3 bases and J gave up 4 bases; unmatched junction bases: 5. The CDR3 bases are TGTGCCAGCAGTGATAAGACAGGGGAGTACGAGCAGTACTTC. It yields the protein CASSDKTGEYEQYF.

The chain carries TRBV7-9 and TRBJ1-5, with D possibly matching TRBD1 (6 bases). This CDR3 is 16 amino acids long. Deletions cut 1 base from V and 0 bases from J, with 10 bases between. CDR1 SEHNR and CDR2 FQNEAQ come from the germline V gene (reference sequence). The CDR3 coding sequence is TGTGCCAGCAGCTTAGGGACAGCCCATAGCAATCAGCCCCAGCATTTT. Amino acid sequence: CASSLGTAHSNQPQHF.

Of note for this clonotype: Relative to the germline gene, one junction end is altered; a read error may explain this. This chain connects TRBV29-1 to TRBJ1-1; D is ambiguous. Germline CDR1 SQVTM, CDR2 ANQGSEA. The CDR3 has 11 amino acids. In DNA, the CDR3 is TGCAGCGTTGAAGAACCTGCTCCGGCACCCTTT. This encodes CSVEEPAPAPF.

The genes are TRBV2 and TRBJ2-7; D perhaps matches TRBD2 (5 bases). Germline loops: CDR1 SNHLY, CDR2 FYNNEI. Trimming cost V 8 bases and J 5 bases, with 10 bases left between them. CDR3 length equals 11 residues. CDR3 in amino acids: CASGPGNEQYF. CDR3 in DNA: TGTGCCAGCGGCCCGGGGAACGAGCAGTACTTC.

The chain combines TRBV7-2 with TRBJ2-3; 7 nucleotides match TRBD2. Germline V CDR1 and CDR2: SGHTA, FQGNSA. CDR3 length equals 18 residues. The V gene end was trimmed by 1 base and the J gene end by 0 bases; junction bases not matched to a gene: 10. The CDR3 region is CASSLVVAGRGSTDTQYF. CDR3 DNA sequence: TGTGCCAGCAGCTTAGTGGTAGCGGGCAGAGGGAGCACAGATACGCAGTATTTT. Full variable domain (outside the CDR3, taken from reference TRBV7-2 and TRBJ2-3): GAGVSQSPSNKVTEKGKDVELRCDPISGHTALYWYRQSLGQGLEFLIYFQGNSAPDKSGLPSDRFSAERTGGSVSTLTIQRTQQEDSAVYLCASSLVVAGRGSTDTQYFGPGTRLTVL.

This clonotype came up a few times. The chain links TRBV7-8 to TRBJ2-1; 11 bases match TRBD1. The CDR3 runs 14 residues. V shed 1 base, J shed 10 bases, and the junction held 3 bases outside the gene matches. Germline V lookup: CDR1 SGHVS, CDR2 FQNEAQ. DNA for the CDR3: TGTGCCAGCAGCTTAGGGACAGGGGGCAGAGAGCAGTTCTTC. Translated: CASSLGTGGREQFF.

The CDR3 loop is CASSLGPENTGELFF. CDR3 sequence (DNA): TGCGCCAGCAGCTTGGGCCCAGAGAACACCGGGGAGCTGTTTTTT. The rearrangement uses TRBV5-1 and TRBJ2-2, with no clear D. The CDR3 has 15 amino acids. Germline values: CDR1 SGHRS, CDR2 YFSETQ. V lost 0 bases and J 1 base, leaving 7 bases between the germline ends.

This clonotype was seen a few times. The chain recombines TRBV4-3 with TRBJ2-7; no clear D gene. Germline values: CDR1 LGHNA, CDR2 YSLEER. V lost 1 base and J lost 2, with 9 bases in between. The CDR3 loop spans 14 amino acids. The CDR3 spells CASSQGELTYEQYF. The CDR3 DNA sequence: TGCGCCAGCAGCCAAGGCGAGTTGACCTACGAGCAGTACTTC.

The V call is TRBV9, the J call TRBJ1-2; the D gene is possibly TRBD1 (5 bases). The CDR3 contains 18 residues. V dropped 3 bases and J dropped 0 bases, with 21 bases sitting between them. Germline values: CDR1 SGDLS, CDR2 YYNGEE. The CDR3 DNA is TGTGCCAGCAGCGCGTCAATCCCTAGCAGGGCAGCTAACTATGGCTACACCTTC. Translating it yields CASSASIPSRAANYGYTF.

The chain links TRBV7-2 to TRBJ1-5; 8 nucleotides line up with TRBD1. With 1 base clipped from V and 4 bases from J, the junction kept 3 bases outside the gene matches. The germline V gene encodes CDR1 SGHTA and CDR2 FQGNSA. This CDR3 has 15 residues. CDR3 DNA: TGTGCCAGCAGCTTAGACAGGGGGTTTAATCAGCCCCAGCATTTT. This codes for CASSLDRGFNQPQHF.

This clonotype showed up just a few times. The V and J genes are TRBV29-1 and TRBJ1-2, with D possibly being TRBD1 (5 bases). The germline gives CDR1 SQVTM, CDR2 ANQGSEA. This CDR3 comprises 13 residues. The V end lost 4 bases, the J end lost 8 bases, and 17 bases lay between the germline ends. CDR3 sequence: CSVGSAGVGGYTF. In nucleotides, the CDR3 is TGCAGCGTTGGTAGTGCGGGGGTAGGAGGCTACACCTTC.

This clonotype has ten or more counts. The CDR3 DNA reads as TGTGCCAGCAGCCTCGGACAGGGAGGCAATCAGCCCCAGCATTTT. Its translation: CASSLGQGGNQPQHF. The gene calls are TRBV12-3 or TRBV12-4 and TRBJ1-5; 8 positions agree with TRBD1. CDR3 length: 15 amino acids. Germline trimming cut 6 bases from V and 2 bases from J; bases unmatched to any gene: 6.

This clonotype showed up just a few times. V gene TRBV29-1 combines with J gene TRBJ1-1; tentative D call: TRBD1 (5 bases). Per the germline V gene, CDR1 is SQVTM and CDR2 is ANQGSEA. Trimming took 1 base from V and 7 from J, leaving 10 bases between them. The CDR3 loop spans 12 amino acids. CDR3 bases: TGCAGCGTTGAAGGAGAGGGGAATGAAGCTTTCTTT. This codes for CSVEGEGNEAFF.

This clonotype was detected once. The genes are TRBV12-3 or TRBV12-4 and TRBJ2-6; D remains unclear. The CDR3 is 17 residues long. The V end lost 6 bases, the J end lost 0 bases, and 15 bases lay between the germline ends. The CDR3 reads CASSPGNYRSGANVLTF. As DNA, the CDR3 is TGTGCCAGCAGCCCTGGGAACTACCGCTCTGGGGCCAACGTCCTGACTTTC.

The DNA of the CDR3 is TGTGCCAGCAGCCAAGTGGGCTCCTACAATGAGCAGTTCTTC. Translating it yields CASSQVGSYNEQFF. The chain joins TRBV14 to TRBJ2-1; D not resolved. V shed 1 base and J shed 0 bases, with 4 bases lying between them. Germline V CDR1 and CDR2: SGHDN, FVKESK. This CDR3 spans 14 amino acids.

The rearrangement joins TRBV7-9 to TRBJ1-1; TRBD1 is a possible D gene (5 bases). The CDR3 loop spans 13 amino acids. The ends were cut back, 1 base at V and 7 bases at J, with 10 bases in the middle. Germline V gene lookup returns CDR1 SEHNR and CDR2 FQNEAQ (reference sequence). CDR3 nucleotide sequence: TGTGCCAGCAGCTTAGAAATGACAGTTGAAGCTTTCTTT. Encoded protein: CASSLEMTVEAFF.

This clonotype has just a few counts. This chain connects TRBV4-3 to TRBJ1-5, with no clear D. The CDR3 covers 15 residues. With 0 bases removed from V and 4 bases from J, the gap between germline ends came to 10 bases. CDR1 is LGHNA, CDR2 YSLEER, per germline. The CDR3 coding sequence is TGCGCCAGCAGCCAAGACAGGTTTTTAAATCAGCCCCAGCATTTT. Translated: CASSQDRFLNQPQHF.

In nucleotides, the CDR3 is TGTGCCGTCCAGGCCGGGACTAGCGGGAACAATGAGCAGTTCTTC. This gives the protein CAVQAGTSGNNEQFF. This rearrangement joins TRBV24-1 to TRBJ2-1; 13 positions agree with TRBD2. The V gene end was trimmed by 12 bases and the J gene end by 5 bases; junction bases not matched to a gene: 9. CDR1 KGHDR and CDR2 SFDVKD come from the germline V gene. The CDR3 sequence is 15 residues long.

This chain joins TRBV7-3 and TRBJ2-1; TRBD2 agrees at 8 bases. Looked up from germline, CDR1 is SGHTA and CDR2 is FQGTGA. Losses at the gene ends were 5 bases for V and 7 bases for J; bases not matched to a gene: 13. The CDR3 runs 16 residues. The CDR3 loop is CASSLPEAGGRNEQFF. CDR3 nucleotides: TGTGCCAGCAGCCTCCCTGAGGCGGGAGGAAGGAATGAGCAGTTCTTC.

This chain connects TRBV12-3 or TRBV12-4 to TRBJ1-2; D gene ambiguous. The CDR3 totals 17 residues. Deletions cut 4 bases from V and 4 bases from J, with 22 bases between. CDR3 sequence (DNA): TGTGCCAGCAGTTCTAGACTATGGGCCGCGGACCTCTATGGCTACACCTTC. Its protein product is CASSSRLWAADLYGYTF.

DNA for the CDR3: TGTGCCAGCAGCCTGGACAGCTACTACGAGCAGTACTTC. Amino acids: CASSLDSYYEQYF. The V and J genes are TRBV28 and TRBJ2-7; maybe TRBD1 (6 bases). Germline CDR1 and CDR2: MDHEN and SYDVKM. This CDR3 region has 13 residues. Trimming removed 6 bases from V and 3 bases from J, with 12 bases in between.

This clonotype was seen only a few times. The chain employs TRBV29-1 and TRBJ1-1; TRBD1 matches at 9 bases. V gave up 7 bases and J gave up 4 bases; unmatched junction bases: 10. The germline V gene encodes CDR1 SQVTM and CDR2 ANQGSEA. CDR3 size: 14 residues. CDR3 in DNA: TGCAGCGCGACCGGACAGGGGACCCTCACTGAAGCTTTCTTT. The encoded protein is CSATGQGTLTEAFF.

This clonotype has just a few counts. The chain links TRBV4-2 to TRBJ2-7; no clear D. CDR1 LGHNA and CDR2 YNFKEQ come from the germline V gene. The length of the CDR3 is 16 residues. V shed 0 bases and J shed 2 bases, with 14 bases lying between them. The CDR3 sequence: CASSQELTTVTYEQYF. CDR3 nucleotides: TGTGCCAGCAGCCAAGAGCTTACTACCGTGACCTACGAGCAGTACTTC.

V usage is TRBV6-4 and J usage is TRBJ1-1; no clear D gene. Per the germline V gene, CDR1 is MRHNA and CDR2 is SNTAGT. The CDR3 covers 15 residues. V lost 2 bases, J lost 1 base, and 11 bases lay in between. CDR3 in amino acids: CASSDGVPTNTEAFF. The CDR3 nucleotides read TGTGCCAGCAGTGACGGTGTACCGACGAACACTGAAGCTTTCTTT.

This clonotype was seen a few times. The chain is built from TRBV13 and TRBJ1-3; 8 bases match TRBD1. V dropped 4 bases and J dropped 7; count of bases not matched to a gene: 6. CDR3 length: 14 amino acids. Germline CDR1 is PRHDT and CDR2 is FYEKMQ (reference sequence). CDR3 residues: CASSWGQGANTIYF. The CDR3 bases are TGTGCCAGCAGCTGGGGGCAGGGGGCGAACACCATATATTTT. The full variable domain, in which reference TRBV13 and TRBJ1-3 provide the parts outside the CDR3, is AAGVIQSPRHLIKEKRETATLKCYPIPRHDTVYWYQQGPGQDPQFLISFYEKMQSDKGSIPDRFSAQQFSDYHSELNMSSLELGDSALYFCASSWGQGANTIYFGEGSWLTVV.

This clonotype occurred a few times. V gene TRBV12-3 or TRBV12-4 combines with J gene TRBJ1-1, with a weak D call TRBD1 (5 bases). The CDR3 is made up of 16 amino acids. V lost 3 bases and J lost 3, with 17 bases in between. DNA of the CDR3: TGTGCCAGCAGTTTTACCGGCGGGGGGGTTGACACTGAAGCTTTCTTT. Translating gives CASSFTGGGVDTEAFF.